This TCR beta chain was sequenced in a study of T cells in Graves' hyperthyroidism and ophthalmopathy. Amplification yielded TCR beta CDR3 regions, with RNA transcripts as the source. First-round RT-PCR with HTBI primers amplified the TCR CDR3 region. Each CDR3 protein gets one entry after TCRdb re-called the multiplex PCR reads with MiXCR. The sample records some 550,000 distinct CDR3 sequences, roughly a sixth being singletons. Turning to this clonotype: The target antigen is unknown.

This CDR3 region has 14 residues. V trimming: 8 bases; J trimming: 1 base; junction bases outside the gene matches: 8. Germline lookup yields CDR1 SNHLY and CDR2 FYNNEI. Subjects with ophthalmopathy showed a Clinical Activity Score no lower than 3, a NOSPECS grade no lower than 4, and a duration shorter than 3 months. The study's findings and limits: The majority of expanded thyroid clonotypes above 0.001 also appeared in blood.

The sequenced material came from blood. The chain recombines TRBV2 with TRBJ2-7; 7 bases align to TRBD1. The receptor was isolated from a woman between 35 and 50 years old with Graves' ophthalmopathy. The CDR3 DNA sequence: TGTGCCAGCGCACGGGACAGCTATTCCTACGAGCAGTACTTC. This translates into CASARDSYSYEQYF. The whole variable domain, filled in from reference TRBV2 and TRBJ2-7, reads EPEVTQTPSHQVTQMGQEVILRCVPISNHLYFYWYRQILGQKVEFLVSFYNNEISEKSEIFDDQFSVERPDGSNFTLKIRSTKLEDSAMYFCASARDSYSYEQYFGPGTRLTVT.